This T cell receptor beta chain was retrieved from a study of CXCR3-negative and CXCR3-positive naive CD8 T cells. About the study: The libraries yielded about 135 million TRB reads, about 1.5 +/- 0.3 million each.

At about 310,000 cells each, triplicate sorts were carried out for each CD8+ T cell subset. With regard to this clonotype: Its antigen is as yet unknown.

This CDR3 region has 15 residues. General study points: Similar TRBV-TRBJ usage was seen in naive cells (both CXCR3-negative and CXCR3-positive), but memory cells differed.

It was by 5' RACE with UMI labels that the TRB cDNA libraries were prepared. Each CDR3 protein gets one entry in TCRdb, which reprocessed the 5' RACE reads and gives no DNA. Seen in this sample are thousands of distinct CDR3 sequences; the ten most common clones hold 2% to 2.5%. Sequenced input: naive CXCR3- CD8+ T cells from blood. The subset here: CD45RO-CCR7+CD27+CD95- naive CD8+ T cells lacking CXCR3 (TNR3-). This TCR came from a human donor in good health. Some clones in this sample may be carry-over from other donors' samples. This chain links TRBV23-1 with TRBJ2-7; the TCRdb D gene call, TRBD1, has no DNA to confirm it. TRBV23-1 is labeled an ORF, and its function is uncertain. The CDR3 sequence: CASSQSLGRDYEQYF.